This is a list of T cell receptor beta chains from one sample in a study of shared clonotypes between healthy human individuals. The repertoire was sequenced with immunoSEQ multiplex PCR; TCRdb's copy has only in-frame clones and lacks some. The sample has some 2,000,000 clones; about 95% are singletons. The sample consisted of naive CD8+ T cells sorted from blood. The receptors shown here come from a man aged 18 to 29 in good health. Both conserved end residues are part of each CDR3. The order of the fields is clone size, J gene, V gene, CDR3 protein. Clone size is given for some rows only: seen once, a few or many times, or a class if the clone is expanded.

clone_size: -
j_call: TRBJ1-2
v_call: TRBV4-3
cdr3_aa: CASSLTAAGYLDYGYTF

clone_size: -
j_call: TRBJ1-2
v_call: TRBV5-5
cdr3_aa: CASSLPGGDGYTF

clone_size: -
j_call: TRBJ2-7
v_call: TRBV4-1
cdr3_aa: CASSQVNSEPYEQYF

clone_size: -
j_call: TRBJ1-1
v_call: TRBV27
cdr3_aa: CASSLSFRADVAFF

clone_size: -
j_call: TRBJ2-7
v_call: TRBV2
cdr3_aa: CASRPNMGQYEQYF

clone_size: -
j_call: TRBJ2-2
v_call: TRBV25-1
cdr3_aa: CASSERLAGLGTGELFF

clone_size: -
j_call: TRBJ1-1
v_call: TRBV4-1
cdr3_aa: CASSGPATEAFF

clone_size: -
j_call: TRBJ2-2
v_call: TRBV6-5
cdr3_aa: CASTDAGGELFF

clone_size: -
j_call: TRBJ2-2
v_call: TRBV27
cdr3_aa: CASSSGTGELFF

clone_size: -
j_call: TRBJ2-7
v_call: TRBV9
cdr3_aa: CASSVGASSSYEQYF

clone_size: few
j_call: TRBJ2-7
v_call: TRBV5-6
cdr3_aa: CASSLGGTYEQYF

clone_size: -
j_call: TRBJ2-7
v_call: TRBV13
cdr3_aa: CASSLVGQGANEQYF

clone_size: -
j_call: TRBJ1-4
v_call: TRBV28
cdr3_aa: CASSLRTVLATNEKLFF

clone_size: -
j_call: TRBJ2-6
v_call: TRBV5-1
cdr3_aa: CASSLVGQGANVLTF

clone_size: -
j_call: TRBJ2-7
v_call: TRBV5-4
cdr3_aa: CASSYMGGASYEQYF

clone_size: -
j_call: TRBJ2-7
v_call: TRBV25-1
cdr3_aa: CASSDAGGYKQYF

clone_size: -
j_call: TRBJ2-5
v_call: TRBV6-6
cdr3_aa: CASSSAGIKETQYF

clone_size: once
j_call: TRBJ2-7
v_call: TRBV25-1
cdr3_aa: CASSAGGRTYEQYF

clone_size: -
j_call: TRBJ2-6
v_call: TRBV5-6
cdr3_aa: CASSLGPSSGANVLTF

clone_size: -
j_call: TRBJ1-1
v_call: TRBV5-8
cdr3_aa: CASSFRTVQNTEAFF

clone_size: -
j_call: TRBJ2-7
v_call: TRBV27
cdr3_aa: CASSISGPSYEQYF

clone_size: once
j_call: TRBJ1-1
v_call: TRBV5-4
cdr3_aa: CASSQDRGENTEAFF

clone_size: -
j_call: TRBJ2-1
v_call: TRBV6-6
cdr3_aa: CASSYQRVDEQFF

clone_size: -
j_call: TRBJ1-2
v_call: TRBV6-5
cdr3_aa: CASSYSEGGSHYGYTF

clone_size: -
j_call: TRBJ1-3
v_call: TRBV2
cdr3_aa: CARVGDSGNTIYF

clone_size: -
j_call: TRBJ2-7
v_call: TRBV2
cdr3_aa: CASSEGSSYEQYF

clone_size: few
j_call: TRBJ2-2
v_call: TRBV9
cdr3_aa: CASDRGPAGELFF

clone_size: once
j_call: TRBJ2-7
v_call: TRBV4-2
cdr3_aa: CASSQEGGEEQYF

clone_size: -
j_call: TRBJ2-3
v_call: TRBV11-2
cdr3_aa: CASSYRGRLTDTQYF

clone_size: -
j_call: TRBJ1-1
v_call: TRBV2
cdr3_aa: CASNTGTEAFF

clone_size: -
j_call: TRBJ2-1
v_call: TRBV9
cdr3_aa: CASSVVRQGNEQFF

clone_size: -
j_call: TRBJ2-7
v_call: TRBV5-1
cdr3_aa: CASSLRGTGVYEQYF

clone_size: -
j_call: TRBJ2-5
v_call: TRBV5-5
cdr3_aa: CASSLSGNQETQYF

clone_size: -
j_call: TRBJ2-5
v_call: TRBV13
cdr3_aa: CASSTGLAATQYF

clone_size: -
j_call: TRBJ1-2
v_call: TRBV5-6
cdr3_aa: CASSSQGSPLLTYGYTF

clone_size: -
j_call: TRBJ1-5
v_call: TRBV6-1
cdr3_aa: CASLFPGTTDQPQHF

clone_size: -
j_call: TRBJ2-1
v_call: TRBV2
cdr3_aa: CASSEQGLAGGDEQFF

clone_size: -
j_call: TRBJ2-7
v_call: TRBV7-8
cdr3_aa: CASSSGQGISYEQYF

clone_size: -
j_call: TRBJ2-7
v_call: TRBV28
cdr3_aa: CASSALFEPRGSYEQYF

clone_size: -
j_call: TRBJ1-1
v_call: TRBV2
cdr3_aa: CASSESAGGGTEAFF

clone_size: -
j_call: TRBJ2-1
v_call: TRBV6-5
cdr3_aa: CASRLAGEGHNEQFF

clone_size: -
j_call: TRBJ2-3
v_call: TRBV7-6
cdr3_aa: CASSWGKDTQYF

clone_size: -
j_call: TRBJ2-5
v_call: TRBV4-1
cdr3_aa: CASGWDQETQYF

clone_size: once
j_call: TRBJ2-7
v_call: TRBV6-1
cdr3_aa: CASSEFGSSYEQYF

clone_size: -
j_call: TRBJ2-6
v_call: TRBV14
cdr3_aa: CASSQEALAGFSGANVLTF

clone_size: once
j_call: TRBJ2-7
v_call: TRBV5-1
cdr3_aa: CASSLRGGPYEQYF

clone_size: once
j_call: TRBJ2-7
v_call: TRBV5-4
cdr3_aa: CASSLRGRREQYF

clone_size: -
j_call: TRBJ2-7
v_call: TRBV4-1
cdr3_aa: CASSQEWREAYEQYF

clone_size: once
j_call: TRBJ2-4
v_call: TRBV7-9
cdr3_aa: CASSPKGPLAKNIQYF

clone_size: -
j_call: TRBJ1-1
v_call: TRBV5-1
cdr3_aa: CASSLDKNTEAFF

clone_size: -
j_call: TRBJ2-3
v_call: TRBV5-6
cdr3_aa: CASAALAGTDTQYF

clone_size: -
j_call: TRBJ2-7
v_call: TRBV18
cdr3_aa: CASSPRQGINYEQYF

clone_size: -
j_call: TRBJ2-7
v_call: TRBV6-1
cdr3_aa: CASSEGLAGSYEQYF

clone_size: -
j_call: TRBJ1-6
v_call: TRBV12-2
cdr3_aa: CASRLASGQGFSPLHF

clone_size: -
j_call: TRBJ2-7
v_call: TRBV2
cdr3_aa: CASSVTYLGNEQYF

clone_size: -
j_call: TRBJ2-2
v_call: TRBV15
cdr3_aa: CATSPHPSLAGGAGELFF